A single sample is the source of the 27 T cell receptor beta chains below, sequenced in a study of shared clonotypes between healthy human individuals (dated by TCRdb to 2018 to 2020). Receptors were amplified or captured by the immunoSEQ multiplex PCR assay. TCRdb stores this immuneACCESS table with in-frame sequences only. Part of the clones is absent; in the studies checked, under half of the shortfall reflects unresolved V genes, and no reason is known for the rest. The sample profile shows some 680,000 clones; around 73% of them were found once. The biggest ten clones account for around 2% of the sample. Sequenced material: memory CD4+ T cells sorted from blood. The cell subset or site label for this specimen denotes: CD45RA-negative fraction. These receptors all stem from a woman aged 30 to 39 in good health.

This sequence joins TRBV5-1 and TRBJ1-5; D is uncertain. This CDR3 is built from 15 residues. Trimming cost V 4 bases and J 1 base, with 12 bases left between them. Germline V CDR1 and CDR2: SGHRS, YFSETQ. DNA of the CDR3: TGCGCCAGCAGCATGGATAATGGGAGCAATCAGCCCCAGCATTTT. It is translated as CASSMDNGSNQPQHF.

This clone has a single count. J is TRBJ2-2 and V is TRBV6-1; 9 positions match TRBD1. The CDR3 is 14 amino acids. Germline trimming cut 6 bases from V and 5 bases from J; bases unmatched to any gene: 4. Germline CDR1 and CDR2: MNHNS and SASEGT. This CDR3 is CASRGQGVTGELFF. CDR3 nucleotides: TGTGCCAGCAGGGGACAGGGAGTGACCGGGGAGCTGTTTTTT.

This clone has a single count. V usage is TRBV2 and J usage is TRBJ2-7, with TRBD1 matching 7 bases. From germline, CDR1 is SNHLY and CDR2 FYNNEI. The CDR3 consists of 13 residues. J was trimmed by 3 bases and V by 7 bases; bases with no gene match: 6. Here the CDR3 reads CASTWDSNYEQYF. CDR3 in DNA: TGTGCCAGCACCTGGGACAGTAACTACGAGCAGTACTTC.

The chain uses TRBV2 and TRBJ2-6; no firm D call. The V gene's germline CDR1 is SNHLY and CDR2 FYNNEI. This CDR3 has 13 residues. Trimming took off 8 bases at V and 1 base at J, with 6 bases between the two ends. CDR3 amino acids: CASHTSGANVLTF. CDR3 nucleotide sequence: TGTGCCAGCCATACTTCTGGGGCCAACGTCCTGACTTTC.

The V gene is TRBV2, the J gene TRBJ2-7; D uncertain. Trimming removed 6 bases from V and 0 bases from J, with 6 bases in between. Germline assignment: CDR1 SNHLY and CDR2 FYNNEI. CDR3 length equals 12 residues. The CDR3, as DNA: TGTGCCAGCAGACGTAGCTCCTACGAGCAGTACTTC. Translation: CASRRSSYEQYF.

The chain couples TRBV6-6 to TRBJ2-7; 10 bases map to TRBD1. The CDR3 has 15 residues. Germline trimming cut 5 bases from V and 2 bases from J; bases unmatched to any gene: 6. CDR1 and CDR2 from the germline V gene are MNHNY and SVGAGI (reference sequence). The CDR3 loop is CASSRGQGETYEQYF. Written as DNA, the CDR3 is TGTGCCAGCAGTAGAGGACAGGGGGAAACCTACGAGCAGTACTTC.

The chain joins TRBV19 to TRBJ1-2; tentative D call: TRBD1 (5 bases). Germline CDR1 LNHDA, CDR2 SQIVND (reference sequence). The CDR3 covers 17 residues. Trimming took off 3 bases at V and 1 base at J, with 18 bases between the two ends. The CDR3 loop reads CASSISGRATFNYGYTF. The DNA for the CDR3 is TGTGCCAGTAGTATTTCGGGCAGGGCCACATTTAACTATGGCTACACCTTC.

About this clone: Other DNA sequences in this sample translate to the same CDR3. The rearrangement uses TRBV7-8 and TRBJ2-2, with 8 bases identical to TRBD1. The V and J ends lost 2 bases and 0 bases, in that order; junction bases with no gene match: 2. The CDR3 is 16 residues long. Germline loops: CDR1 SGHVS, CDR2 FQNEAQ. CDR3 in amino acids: CASSLRTGTNTGELFF. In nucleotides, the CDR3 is TGTGCCAGCAGCTTACGGACAGGGACGAACACCGGGGAGCTGTTTTTT.

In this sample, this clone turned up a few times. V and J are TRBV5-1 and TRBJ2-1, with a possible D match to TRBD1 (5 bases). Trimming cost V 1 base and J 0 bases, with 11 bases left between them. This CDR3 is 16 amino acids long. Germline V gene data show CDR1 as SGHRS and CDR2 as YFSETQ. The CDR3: CASSLSAGFSYNEQFF. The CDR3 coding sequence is TGCGCCAGCAGCTTGAGTGCAGGGTTCTCCTACAATGAGCAGTTCTTC. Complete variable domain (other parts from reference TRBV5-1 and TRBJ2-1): KAGVTQTPRYLIKTRGQQVTLSCSPISGHRSVSWYQQTPGQGLQFLFEYFSETQRNKGNFPGRFSGRQFSNSRSEMNVSTLELGDSALYLCASSLSAGFSYNEQFFGPGTRLTVL.

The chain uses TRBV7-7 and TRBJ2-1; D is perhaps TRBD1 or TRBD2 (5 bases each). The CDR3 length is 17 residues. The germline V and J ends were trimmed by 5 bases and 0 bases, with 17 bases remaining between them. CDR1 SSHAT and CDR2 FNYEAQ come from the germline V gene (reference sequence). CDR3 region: CASSPRQTGSSYNEQFF. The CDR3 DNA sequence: TGTGCCAGCAGCCCGAGACAGACTGGGAGCTCCTACAATGAGCAGTTCTTC.

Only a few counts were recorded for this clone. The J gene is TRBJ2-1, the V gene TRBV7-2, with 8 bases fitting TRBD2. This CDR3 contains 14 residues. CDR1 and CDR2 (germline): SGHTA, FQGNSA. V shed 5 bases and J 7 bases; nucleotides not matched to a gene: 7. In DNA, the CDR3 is TGTGCCAGCAGCACAAGGACTAGCTATAATGAGCAGTTCTTC. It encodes CASSTRTSYNEQFF.

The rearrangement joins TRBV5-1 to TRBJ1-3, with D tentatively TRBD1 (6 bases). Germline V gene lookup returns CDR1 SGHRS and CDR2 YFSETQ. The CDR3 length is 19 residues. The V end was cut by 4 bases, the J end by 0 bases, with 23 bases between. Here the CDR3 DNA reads TGCGCCAGCAGCCGAGGCCCTCTGGACAGCTTGAACTCTGGAAACACCATATATTTT. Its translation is CASSRGPLDSLNSGNTIYF. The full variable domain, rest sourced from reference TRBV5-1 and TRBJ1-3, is KAGVTQTPRYLIKTRGQQVTLSCSPISGHRSVSWYQQTPGQGLQFLFEYFSETQRNKGNFPGRFSGRQFSNSRSEMNVSTLELGDSALYLCASSRGPLDSLNSGNTIYFGEGSWLTVV.

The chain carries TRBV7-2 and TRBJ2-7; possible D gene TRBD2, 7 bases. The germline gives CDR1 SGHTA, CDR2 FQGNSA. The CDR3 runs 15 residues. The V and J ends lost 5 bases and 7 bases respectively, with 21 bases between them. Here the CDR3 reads CASSQNPGGRGEQYF. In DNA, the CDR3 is TGTGCCAGCAGCCAGAATCCGGGGGGCCGTGGGGAGCAGTACTTC.

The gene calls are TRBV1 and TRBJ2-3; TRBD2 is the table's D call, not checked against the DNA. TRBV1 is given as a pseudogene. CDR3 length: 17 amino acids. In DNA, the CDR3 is TGCACCAGCAGCCCGACGGGGGAGCGGGAGGGCACAGATACGCAGTATTTT. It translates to CTSSPTGEREGTDTQYF.

In DNA, the CDR3 is TGTGCCAGCAGCGTAGCTATAGGGAAGAACACTGAAGCTTTCTTT. Its translation is CASSVAIGKNTEAFF. The chain has TRBV9 and TRBJ1-1; D not certain. The germline gives CDR1 SGDLS, CDR2 YYNGEE. The CDR3 totals 15 residues. V lost 0 bases and J 1 base, leaving 10 bases between the germline ends. Filled out from reference TRBV9 and TRBJ1-1, the complete variable domain reads DSGVTQTPKHLITATGQRVTLRCSPRSGDLSVYWYQQSLDQGLQFLIQYYNGEERAKGNILERFSAQQFPDLHSELNLSSLELGDSALYFCASSVAIGKNTEAFFGQGTRLTVV.

The CDR3: CASSRGGGYVVGELFF. The CDR3 nucleotides are TGCGCCAGCAGCCGGGGAGGGGGTTATGTCGTCGGGGAGCTGTTTTTT. The chain recombines TRBV4-1 with TRBJ2-2; D possibly corresponds to TRBD2 (7 bases). Trimming cost V 4 bases and J 7 bases, with 19 bases left between them. The CDR3 runs to 16 residues. Germline V gives CDR1 MGHRA, CDR2 YSYEKL.

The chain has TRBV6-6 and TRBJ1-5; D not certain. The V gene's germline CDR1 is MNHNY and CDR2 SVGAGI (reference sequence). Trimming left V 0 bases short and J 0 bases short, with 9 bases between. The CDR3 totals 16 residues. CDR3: CASSYSGAYSNQPQHF. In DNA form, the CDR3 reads TGTGCCAGCAGTTACTCTGGCGCCTATAGCAATCAGCCCCAGCATTTT.

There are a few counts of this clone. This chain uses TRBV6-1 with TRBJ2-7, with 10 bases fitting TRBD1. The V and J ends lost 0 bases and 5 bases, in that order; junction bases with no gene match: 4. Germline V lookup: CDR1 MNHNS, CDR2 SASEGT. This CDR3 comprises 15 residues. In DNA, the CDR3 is TGTGCCAGCAGTGAAGCGGGGACAGGGGCCCACGAGCAGTACTTC. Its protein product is CASSEAGTGAHEQYF.

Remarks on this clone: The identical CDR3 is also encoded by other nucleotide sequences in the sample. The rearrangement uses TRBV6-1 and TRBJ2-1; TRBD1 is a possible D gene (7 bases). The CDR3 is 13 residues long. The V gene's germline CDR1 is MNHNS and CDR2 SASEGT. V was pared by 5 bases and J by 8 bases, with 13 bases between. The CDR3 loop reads CASSLIRGDEQFF. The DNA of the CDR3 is TGTGCCAGCAGTCTGATCAGGGGGGATGAGCAGTTCTTC.

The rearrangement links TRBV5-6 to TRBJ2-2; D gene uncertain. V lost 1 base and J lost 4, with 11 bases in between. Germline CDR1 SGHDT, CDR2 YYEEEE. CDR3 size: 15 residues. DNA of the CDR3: TGTGCCAGCAGCTTGATACGACCCGGCACCGGGGAGCTGTTTTTT. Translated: CASSLIRPGTGELFF.

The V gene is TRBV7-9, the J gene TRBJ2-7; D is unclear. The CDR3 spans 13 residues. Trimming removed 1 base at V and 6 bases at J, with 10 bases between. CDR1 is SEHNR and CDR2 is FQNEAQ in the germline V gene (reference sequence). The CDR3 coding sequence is TGTGCCAGCAGCTTAGGGAACGAAGTCGAGCAGTACTTC. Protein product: CASSLGNEVEQYF.

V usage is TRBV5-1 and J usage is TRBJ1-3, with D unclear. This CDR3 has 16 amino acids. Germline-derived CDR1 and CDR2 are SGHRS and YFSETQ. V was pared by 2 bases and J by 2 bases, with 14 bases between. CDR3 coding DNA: TGCGCCAGCAGCTTCGAGACCGGGAGGGCTGGAAACACCATATATTTT. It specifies CASSFETGRAGNTIYF.

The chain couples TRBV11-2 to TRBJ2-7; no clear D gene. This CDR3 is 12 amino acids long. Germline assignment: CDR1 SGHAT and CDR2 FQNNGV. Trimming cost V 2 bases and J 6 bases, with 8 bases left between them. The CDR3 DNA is TGTGCCAGCAGCTTAATTAGAGGCGAGCAGTACTTC. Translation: CASSLIRGEQYF. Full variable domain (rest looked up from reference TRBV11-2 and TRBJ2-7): EAGVAQSPRYKIIEKRQSVAFWCNPISGHATLYWYQQILGQGPKLLIQFQNNGVVDDSQLPKDRFSAERLKGVDSTLKIQPAKLEDSAVYLCASSLIRGEQYFGPGTRLTVT.

The CDR3 sequence: CASSLFGTGTSGRSHEQYF. DNA of the CDR3: TGTGCCAGCAGTTTATTTGGGACAGGGACTAGCGGGAGATCCCACGAGCAGTACTTC. The rearrangement joins TRBV28 to TRBJ2-7; 14 bases fit TRBD2. J gave up 5 bases and V 1 base, and 13 bases lay outside the gene matches. Germline V gives CDR1 MDHEN, CDR2 SYDVKM. This CDR3 contains 19 residues.

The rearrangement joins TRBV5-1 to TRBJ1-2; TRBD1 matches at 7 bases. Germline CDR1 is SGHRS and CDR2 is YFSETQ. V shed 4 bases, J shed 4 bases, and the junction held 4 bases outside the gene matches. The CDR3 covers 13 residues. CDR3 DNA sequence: TGCGCCAGCAGCCGGGACAGTCTCTATGGCTACACCTTC. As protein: CASSRDSLYGYTF.

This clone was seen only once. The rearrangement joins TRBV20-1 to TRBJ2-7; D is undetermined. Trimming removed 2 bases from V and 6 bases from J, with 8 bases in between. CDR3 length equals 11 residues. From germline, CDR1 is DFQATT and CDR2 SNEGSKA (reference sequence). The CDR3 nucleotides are TGCAGTGCTAGATACCGGTCCGAGCAGTACTTC. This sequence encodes CSARYRSEQYF.

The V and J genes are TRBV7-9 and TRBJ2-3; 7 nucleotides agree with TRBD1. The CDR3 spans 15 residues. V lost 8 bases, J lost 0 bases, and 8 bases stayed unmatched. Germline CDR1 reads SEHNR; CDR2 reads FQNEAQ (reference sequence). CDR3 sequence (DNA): TGTGCCAGCCGACCAGGGACAGCTAGCACAGATACGCAGTATTTT. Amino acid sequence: CASRPGTASTDTQYF.